These 18 T cell receptor beta chains were all obtained from the same sample, sequenced in a study of cytotoxic CD8 clonotypes in ibrutinib-treated CLL. The protocol was immunoSEQ multiplex PCR, while the TCRdb copy is restricted to in-frame clones and leaves out a portion. The sample holds 20,000 to 30,000 clones; approximately 71% are singletons and the top ten take over 35%. The sample was PBMCs, taken after 12 months of ibrutinib treatment. The receptors were gathered from a human donor with chronic lymphocytic leukemia.

This clone was seen a single time. This chain connects TRBV21-1 to TRBJ2-7; TRBD1, as called in the table, went unchecked against the DNA. TRBV21-1 is a pseudogene locus. CDR3 length: 15 residues. CDR3: CASSKNVQDHYEQYF. The CDR3 coding sequence is TGTGCCAGCAGCAAAAACGTACAGGACCACTACGAGCAGTACTTC.

CDR3 residues: CASSGGTRNEQFF. The CDR3 DNA sequence: TGTGCCAGCAGCGGCGGGACACGGAATGAGCAGTTCTTC. The chain uses TRBV7-3 and TRBJ2-1; possibly TRBD1 or TRBD2 for D (6 bases each). CDR3 size: 13 residues. Germline V gene lookup returns CDR1 SGHTA and CDR2 FQGTGA. The V end was cut by 5 bases, the J end by 7 bases, with 12 bases between.

The chain has TRBV4-3 and TRBJ2-7, with D unresolved. The germline V gene has CDR1 LGHNA and CDR2 YSLEER. CDR3 length: 15 residues. V gave up 0 bases and J gave up 1 base, with 10 bases separating them. CDR3 nucleotides: TGCGCCAGCAGCCAAGAAGGAGACACGTCCTACGAGCAGTACTTC. This encodes CASSQEGDTSYEQYF.

This clone was seen just once. This rearrangement joins TRBV5-4 to TRBJ1-1; D might be TRBD1 (5 bases). Germline lookup yields CDR1 SGHNT and CDR2 YYREEE (reference sequence). The CDR3 has 15 amino acids. V shed 3 bases and J shed 0 bases, with 12 bases lying between them. As DNA, the CDR3 is TGTGCCAGCAGCTCGCGGGGACGGTTGAACACTGAAGCTTTCTTT. The encoded protein is CASSSRGRLNTEAFF. The complete variable domain, with remaining parts taken from reference TRBV5-4 and TRBJ1-1, reads ETGVTQSPTHLIKTRGQQVTLRCSSQSGHNTVSWYQQALGQGPQFIFQYYREEENGRGNFPPRFSGLQFPNYSSELNVNALELDDSALYLCASSSRGRLNTEAFFGQGTRLTVV.

V usage is TRBV2 and J usage is TRBJ2-5; TRBD2 matches 13 bases. J lost 7 bases, V lost 7 bases, and 15 bases had no gene match. Germline V CDR1 and CDR2: SNHLY, FYNNEI. There are 17 residues in the CDR3. The CDR3 DNA reads TGTGCCAGCACCCCAGGGACTAGCGGGGCCCTACGGGCGACCCAGTACTTC. Translated, it gives CASTPGTSGALRATQYF. Complete variable domain (other parts from reference TRBV2 and TRBJ2-5): EPEVTQTPSHQVTQMGQEVILRCVPISNHLYFYWYRQILGQKVEFLVSFYNNEISEKSEIFDDQFSVERPDGSNFTLKIRSTKLEDSAMYFCASTPGTSGALRATQYFGPGTRLLVL.

The gene calls are TRBV11-2 and TRBJ2-7; D perhaps matches TRBD2 (7 bases). V was cut by 1 base and J by 7 bases, with 17 bases left in between. Per the germline V gene, CDR1 is SGHAT and CDR2 is FQNNGV. The CDR3 runs to 15 residues. The CDR3 region is CASSLAAGALGEQYF. CDR3 nucleotide sequence: TGTGCCAGCAGCTTAGCGGCGGGGGCCCTGGGGGAGCAGTACTTC.

The chain recombines TRBV4-1 with TRBJ1-1, with 10 bases that match TRBD1. V gave up 3 bases and J gave up 0 bases; unmatched junction bases: 4. This CDR3 region has 16 residues. From germline, CDR1 is MGHRA and CDR2 YSYEKL. The DNA of the CDR3 is TGCGCCAGCAGCCACCGACAGGGGGCCGTGAACACTGAAGCTTTCTTT. This sequence encodes CASSHRQGAVNTEAFF.

The chain couples TRBV6-1 to TRBJ2-7; D is possibly TRBD2 (6 bases). Trimming removed 6 bases at V and 0 bases at J, with 9 bases between. This CDR3 is built from 13 residues. Germline V lookup: CDR1 MNHNS, CDR2 SASEGT. CDR3 protein: CASRAGSSYEQYF. For the CDR3, the DNA is TGTGCCAGCAGAGCCGGGAGCTCCTACGAGCAGTACTTC.

The chain has TRBV9 and TRBJ2-7; D assignment may be TRBD1 or TRBD2 (6 bases each). Germline V gene lookup returns CDR1 SGDLS and CDR2 YYNGEE. This CDR3 spans 15 amino acids. Trimming shortened V by 0 bases and J by 0 bases, and 10 bases separated the two germline ends. The CDR3 DNA reads as TGTGCCAGCAGCGTAGACTCGGGGGCCTCCTACGAGCAGTACTTC. It is translated as CASSVDSGASYEQYF.

The chain has TRBV29-1 and TRBJ1-3; D may be TRBD1 (6 bases). Per the germline V gene, CDR1 is SQVTM and CDR2 is ANQGSEA. This CDR3 comprises 14 residues. The V and J ends lost 6 bases and 0 bases respectively, with 12 bases between them. The CDR3 DNA is TGCAGCGTGGAAACAGGGAGCTCTGGAAACACCATATATTTT. Its protein is CSVETGSSGNTIYF.

V and J are TRBV7-9 and TRBJ2-7, with D unresolved. In germline, CDR1 is SEHNR, CDR2 FQNEAQ (reference sequence). CDR3 length equals 12 residues. The V gene lost 5 bases and the J gene lost 5 bases, with 10 bases spanning the gap. The CDR3 region has the DNA TGTGCCAGCAGCCAGACATCAAACGAGCAGTACTTC. Its translation is CASSQTSNEQYF.

The chain is built from TRBV5-4 and TRBJ2-1; no reliable D call. The CDR3 runs 13 residues. V was shortened by 2 bases and J by 6 bases, with 9 bases between the two germline ends. CDR1 SGHNT and CDR2 YYREEE come from the germline V gene (reference sequence). DNA for the CDR3: TGTGCCAGCAGCTTCCCGGAGAGCAATGAGCAGTTCTTC. It specifies CASSFPESNEQFF.

The CDR3 DNA sequence: TGTGCCAGCAGCGTACTTAGCGGGGGCGAATACACCGGGGAGCTGTTTTTT. This gives the protein CASSVLSGGEYTGELFF. The chain has TRBV9 and TRBJ2-2; 9 nucleotides agree with TRBD2. Germline V lookup: CDR1 SGDLS, CDR2 YYNGEE. The CDR3 totals 17 residues. V shed 1 base, J shed 3 bases, and the junction held 7 bases outside the gene matches.

This chain connects TRBV25-1 to TRBJ1-2; D not resolved. This CDR3 is 9 amino acids long. Trimming took off 9 bases at V and 8 bases at J, with 7 bases between the two ends. Germline assignment: CDR1 MGHDK and CDR2 SYGVNS. The CDR3 sequence: CASGFGYTF. For the CDR3, the DNA is TGTGCCAGTGGGTTCGGCTACACCTTC.

This clone was seen only a few times. The rearrangement uses TRBV19 and TRBJ1-5; possibly TRBD1 for D (5 bases). Germline CDR1 is LNHDA and CDR2 is SQIVND (reference sequence). V was pared by 3 bases and J by 4 bases, with 7 bases between. The CDR3 covers 13 residues. The CDR3: CASSIRGNQPQHF. DNA for the CDR3: TGTGCCAGTAGTATCCGGGGGAATCAGCCCCAGCATTTT.

V usage is TRBV2 and J usage is TRBJ2-7; perhaps TRBD1 as D (6 bases). There are 12 residues in the CDR3. Germline values: CDR1 SNHLY, CDR2 FYNNEI. The germline V and J ends were trimmed by 6 bases and 6 bases, with 12 bases remaining between them. The CDR3 spells CASSTTGPEQYF. The CDR3, as DNA: TGTGCCAGCAGCACTACAGGGCCCGAGCAGTACTTC.

This clone has only one observation. This sequence joins TRBV15 and TRBJ2-2, with D uncertain. CDR1 and CDR2 (germline): LNHNV, YYDKDF (reference sequence). The CDR3 loop spans 16 amino acids. The V and J ends lost 3 bases and 1 base respectively, with 12 bases between them. The chain's CDR3 is CATSSTTPGNTGELFF. The CDR3 coding sequence is TGTGCCACCAGCAGTACAACCCCCGGGAACACCGGGGAGCTGTTTTTT.

The chain carries TRBV30 and TRBJ2-3; a weak D match, TRBD2 (6 bases). Trimming removed 7 bases from V and 4 bases from J, with 12 bases in between. Germline CDR1 is GTSNPN and CDR2 is SVGIG (reference sequence). The CDR3 covers 12 residues. CDR3 DNA: TGTGCCTCTACCGGGGGAGCAGATACGCAGTATTTT. This codes for CASTGGADTQYF.